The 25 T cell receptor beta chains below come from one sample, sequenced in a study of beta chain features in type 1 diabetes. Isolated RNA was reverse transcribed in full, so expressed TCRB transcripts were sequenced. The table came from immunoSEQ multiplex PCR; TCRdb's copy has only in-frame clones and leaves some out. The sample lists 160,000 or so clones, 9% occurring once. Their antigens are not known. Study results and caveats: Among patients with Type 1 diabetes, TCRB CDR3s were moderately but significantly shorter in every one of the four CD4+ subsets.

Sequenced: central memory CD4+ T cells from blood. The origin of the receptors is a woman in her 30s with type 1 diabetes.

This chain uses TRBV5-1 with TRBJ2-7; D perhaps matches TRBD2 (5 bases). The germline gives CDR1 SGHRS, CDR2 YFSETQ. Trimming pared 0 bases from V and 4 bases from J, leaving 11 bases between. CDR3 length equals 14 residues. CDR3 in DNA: TGCGCCAGCAGCTTGGATCCGGGGTCATACGAGCAGTACTTC. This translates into CASSLDPGSYEQYF.

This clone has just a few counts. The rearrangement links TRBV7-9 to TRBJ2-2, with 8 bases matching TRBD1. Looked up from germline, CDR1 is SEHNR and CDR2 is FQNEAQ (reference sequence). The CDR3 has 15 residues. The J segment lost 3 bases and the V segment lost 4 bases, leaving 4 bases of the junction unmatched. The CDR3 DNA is TGTGCCAGCAGCTCCGGACAGGGTGACACCGGGGAGCTGTTTTTT. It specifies CASSSGQGDTGELFF.

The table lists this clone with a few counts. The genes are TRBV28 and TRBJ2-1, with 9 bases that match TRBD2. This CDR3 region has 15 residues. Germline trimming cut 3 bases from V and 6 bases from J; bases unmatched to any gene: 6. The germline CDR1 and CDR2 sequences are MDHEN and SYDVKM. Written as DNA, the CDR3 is TGTGCCAGCAGTTTCGCGGGAGGGTATGGCAATGAGCAGTTCTTC. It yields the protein CASSFAGGYGNEQFF.

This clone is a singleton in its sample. The CDR3 protein is CASSFGLAVYNEQFF. The CDR3 region has the DNA TGTGCCAGCAGCTTCGGGCTAGCGGTTTACAATGAGCAGTTCTTC. The chain is built from TRBV7-2 and TRBJ2-1; 7 bases line up with TRBD2. CDR3 length: 15 residues. The V gene end was trimmed by 3 bases and the J gene end by 4 bases; junction bases not matched to a gene: 6. The germline CDR1 and CDR2 sequences are SGHTA and FQGNSA.

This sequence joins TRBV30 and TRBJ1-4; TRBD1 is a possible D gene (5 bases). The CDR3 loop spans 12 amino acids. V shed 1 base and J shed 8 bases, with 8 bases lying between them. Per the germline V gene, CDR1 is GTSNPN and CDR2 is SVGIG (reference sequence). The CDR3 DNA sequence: TGTGCCTGGAGTGCAGGGAGGGAAAAACTGTTTTTT. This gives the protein CAWSAGREKLFF. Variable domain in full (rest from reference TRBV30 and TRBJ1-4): SQTIHQWPATLVQPVGSPLSLECTVEGTSNPNLYWYRQAAGRGLQLLFYSVGIGQISSEVPQNLSASRPQDRQFILSSKKLLLSDSGFYLCAWSAGREKLFFGSGTQLSVL.

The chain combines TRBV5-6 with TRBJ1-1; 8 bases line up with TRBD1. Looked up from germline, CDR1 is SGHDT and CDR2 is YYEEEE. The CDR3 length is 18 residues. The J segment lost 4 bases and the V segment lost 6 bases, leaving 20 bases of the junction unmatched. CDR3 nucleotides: TGTGCCAGCAACTTCCTGGCCATTCAGGGGGCAAGAGGCACTGAAGCTTTCTTT. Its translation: CASNFLAIQGARGTEAFF.

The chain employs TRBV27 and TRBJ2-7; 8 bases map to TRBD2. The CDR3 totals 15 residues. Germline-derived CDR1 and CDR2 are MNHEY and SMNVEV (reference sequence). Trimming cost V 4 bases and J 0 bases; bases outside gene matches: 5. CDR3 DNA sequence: TGTGCCAGCAGTTACCTAGCGGGCGACTCCTACGAGCAGTACTTC. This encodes CASSYLAGDSYEQYF.

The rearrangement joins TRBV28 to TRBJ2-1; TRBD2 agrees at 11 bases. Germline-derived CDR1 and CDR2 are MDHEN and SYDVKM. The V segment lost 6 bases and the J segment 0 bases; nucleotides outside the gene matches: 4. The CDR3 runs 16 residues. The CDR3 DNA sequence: TGTGCCAGCAGACTAGCGGGAGACGCCTCCTACAATGAGCAGTTCTTC. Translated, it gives CASRLAGDASYNEQFF.

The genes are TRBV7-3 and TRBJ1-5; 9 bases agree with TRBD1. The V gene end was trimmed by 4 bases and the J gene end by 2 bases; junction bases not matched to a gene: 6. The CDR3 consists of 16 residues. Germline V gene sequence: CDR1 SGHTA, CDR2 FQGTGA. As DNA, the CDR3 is TGTGCCAGCAGCTCCTGGACAGGGGACGGCAATCAGCCCCAGCATTTT. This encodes CASSSWTGDGNQPQHF.

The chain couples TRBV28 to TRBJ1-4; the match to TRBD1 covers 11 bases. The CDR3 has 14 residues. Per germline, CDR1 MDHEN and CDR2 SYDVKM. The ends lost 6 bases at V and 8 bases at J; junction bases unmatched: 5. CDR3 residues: CASRPGQGAEKLFF. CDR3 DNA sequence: TGTGCCAGCAGGCCCGGACAGGGGGCGGAAAAACTGTTTTTT.

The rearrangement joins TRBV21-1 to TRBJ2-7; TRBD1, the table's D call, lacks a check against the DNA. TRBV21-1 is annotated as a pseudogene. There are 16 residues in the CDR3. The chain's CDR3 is CASSKAEGARSYEQYF. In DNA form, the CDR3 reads TGTGCCAGCAGCAAAGCTGAAGGGGCCCGATCCTACGAGCAGTACTTC.

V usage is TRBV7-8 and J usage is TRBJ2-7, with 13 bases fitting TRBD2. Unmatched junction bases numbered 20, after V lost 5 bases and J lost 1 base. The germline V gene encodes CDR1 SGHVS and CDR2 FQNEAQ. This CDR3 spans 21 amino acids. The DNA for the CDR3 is TGTGCCAGCAGCCCTTATCGGGTACTAGCGGGAGGGCCTCGGTCATCCTACGAGCAGTACTTC. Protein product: CASSPYRVLAGGPRSSYEQYF.

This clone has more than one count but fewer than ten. The CDR3 DNA sequence: TGTGCCAGCAGGCTGAGCCAAGCTAACTATGGCTACACCTTC. Protein product: CASRLSQANYGYTF. The chain recombines TRBV27 with TRBJ1-2; D is undetermined. V was cut by 6 bases and J by 0 bases, with 11 bases left in between. CDR3 length equals 14 residues. Germline-derived CDR1 and CDR2 are MNHEY and SMNVEV (reference sequence).

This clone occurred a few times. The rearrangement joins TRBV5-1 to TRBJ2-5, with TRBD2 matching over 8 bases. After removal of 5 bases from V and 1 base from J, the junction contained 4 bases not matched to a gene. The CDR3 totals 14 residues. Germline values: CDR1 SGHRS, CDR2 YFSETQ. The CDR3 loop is CASRAGTSQETQYF. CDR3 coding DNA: TGCGCCAGCAGGGCCGGGACTAGCCAAGAGACCCAGTACTTC.

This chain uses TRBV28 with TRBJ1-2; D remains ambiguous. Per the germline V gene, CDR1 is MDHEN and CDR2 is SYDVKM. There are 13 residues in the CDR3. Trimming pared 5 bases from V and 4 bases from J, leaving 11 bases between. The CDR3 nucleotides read TGTGCCAGCAGTAAAACGGTCCCCTATGGCTACACCTTC. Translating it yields CASSKTVPYGYTF.

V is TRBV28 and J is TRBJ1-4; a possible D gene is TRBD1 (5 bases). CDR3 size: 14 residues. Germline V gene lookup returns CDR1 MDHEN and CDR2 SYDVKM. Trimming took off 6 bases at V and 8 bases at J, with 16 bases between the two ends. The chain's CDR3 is CASRVWGLEEKLFF. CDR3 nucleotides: TGTGCCAGCAGGGTATGGGGACTCGAGGAAAAACTGTTTTTT.

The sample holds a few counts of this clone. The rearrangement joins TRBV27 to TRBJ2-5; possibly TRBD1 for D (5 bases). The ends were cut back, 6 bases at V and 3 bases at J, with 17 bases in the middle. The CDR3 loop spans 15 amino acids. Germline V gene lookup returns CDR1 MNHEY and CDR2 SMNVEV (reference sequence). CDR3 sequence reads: CASREGQKGEETQYF. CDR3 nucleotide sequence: TGTGCCAGCAGAGAAGGACAAAAAGGAGAAGAGACCCAGTACTTC.

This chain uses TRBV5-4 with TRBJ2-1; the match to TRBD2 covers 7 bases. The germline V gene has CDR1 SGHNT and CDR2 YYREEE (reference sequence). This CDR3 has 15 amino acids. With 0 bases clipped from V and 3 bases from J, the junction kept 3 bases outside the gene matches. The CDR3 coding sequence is TGTGCCAGCAGCTTGGACGCGGGAGTCTACAATGAGCAGTTCTTC. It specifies CASSLDAGVYNEQFF.

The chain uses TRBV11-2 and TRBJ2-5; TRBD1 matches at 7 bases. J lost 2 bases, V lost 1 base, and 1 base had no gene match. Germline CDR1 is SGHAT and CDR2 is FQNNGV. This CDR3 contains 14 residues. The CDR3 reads CASSLVQGQETQYF. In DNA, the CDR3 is TGTGCCAGCAGCTTAGTACAGGGGCAAGAGACCCAGTACTTC. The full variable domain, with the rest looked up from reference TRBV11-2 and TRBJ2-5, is EAGVAQSPRYKIIEKRQSVAFWCNPISGHATLYWYQQILGQGPKLLIQFQNNGVVDDSQLPKDRFSAERLKGVDSTLKIQPAKLEDSAVYLCASSLVQGQETQYFGPGTRLLVL.

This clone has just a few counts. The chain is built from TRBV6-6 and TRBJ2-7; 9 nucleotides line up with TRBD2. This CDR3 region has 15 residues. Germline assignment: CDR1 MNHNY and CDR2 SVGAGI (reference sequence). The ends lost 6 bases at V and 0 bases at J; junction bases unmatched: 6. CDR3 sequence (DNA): TGTGCCAGCAGCCGATCTAGCGGGGCCTCCTACGAGCAGTACTTC. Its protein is CASSRSSGASYEQYF.

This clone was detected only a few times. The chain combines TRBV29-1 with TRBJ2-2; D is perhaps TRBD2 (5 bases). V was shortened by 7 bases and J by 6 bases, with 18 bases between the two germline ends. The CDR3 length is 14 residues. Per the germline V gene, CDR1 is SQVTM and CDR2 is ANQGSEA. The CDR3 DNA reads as TGCAGCGCAAGGACTGTATTGGGATCCGGGGAGCTGTTTTTT. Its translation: CSARTVLGSGELFF.

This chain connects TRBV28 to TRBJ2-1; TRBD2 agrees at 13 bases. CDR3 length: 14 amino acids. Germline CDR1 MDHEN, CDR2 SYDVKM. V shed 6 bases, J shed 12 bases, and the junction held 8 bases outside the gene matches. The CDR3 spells CASRAGLAGVVQFF. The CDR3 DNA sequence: TGTGCCAGCAGAGCCGGACTAGCGGGAGTGGTGCAGTTCTTC.

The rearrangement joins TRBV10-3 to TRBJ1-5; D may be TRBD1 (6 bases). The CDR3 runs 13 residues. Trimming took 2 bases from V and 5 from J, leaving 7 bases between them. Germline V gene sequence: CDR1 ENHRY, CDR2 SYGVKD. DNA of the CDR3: TGTGCCATCAGTGAGGCAGGGGATCAGCCCCAGCATTTT. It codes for CAISEAGDQPQHF.

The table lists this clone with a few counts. This CDR3 is CASSDRAQSNQPQHF. The CDR3 coding sequence is TGTGCCAGTAGTGACAGGGCTCAAAGCAATCAGCCCCAGCATTTT. J is TRBJ1-5 and V is TRBV19, with 7 bases that match TRBD1. Germline V lookup: CDR1 LNHDA, CDR2 SQIVND (reference sequence). The ends lost 5 bases at V and 1 base at J; junction bases unmatched: 5. The CDR3 contains 15 residues.

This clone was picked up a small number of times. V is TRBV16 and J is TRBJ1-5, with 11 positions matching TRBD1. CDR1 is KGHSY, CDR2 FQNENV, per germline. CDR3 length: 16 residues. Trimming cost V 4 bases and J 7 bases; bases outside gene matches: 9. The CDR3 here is CASSRRDRGSDQPQHF. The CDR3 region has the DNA TGTGCCAGCAGCCGTCGGGACAGGGGGTCTGACCAGCCCCAGCATTTT.